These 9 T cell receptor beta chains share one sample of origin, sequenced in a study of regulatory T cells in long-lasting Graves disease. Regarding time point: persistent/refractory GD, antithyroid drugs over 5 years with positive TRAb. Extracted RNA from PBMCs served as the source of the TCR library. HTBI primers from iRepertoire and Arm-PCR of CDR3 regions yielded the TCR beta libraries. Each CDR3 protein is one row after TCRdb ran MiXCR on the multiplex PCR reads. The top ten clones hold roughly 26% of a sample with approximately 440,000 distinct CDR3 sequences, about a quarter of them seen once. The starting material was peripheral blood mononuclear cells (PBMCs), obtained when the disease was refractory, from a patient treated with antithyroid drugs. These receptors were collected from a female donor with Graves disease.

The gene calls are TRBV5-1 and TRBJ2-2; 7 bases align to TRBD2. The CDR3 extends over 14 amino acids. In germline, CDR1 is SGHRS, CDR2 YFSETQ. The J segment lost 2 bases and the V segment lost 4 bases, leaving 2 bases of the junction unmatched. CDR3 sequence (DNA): TGCGCCAGCAGCGTGACTAGCAACACCGGGGAGCTGTTTTTT. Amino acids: CASSVTSNTGELFF. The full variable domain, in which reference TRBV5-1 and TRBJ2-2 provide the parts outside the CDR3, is KAGVTQTPRYLIKTRGQQVTLSCSPISGHRSVSWYQQTPGQGLQFLFEYFSETQRNKGNFPGRFSGRQFSNSRSEMNVSTLELGDSALYLCASSVTSNTGELFFGEGSRLTVL.

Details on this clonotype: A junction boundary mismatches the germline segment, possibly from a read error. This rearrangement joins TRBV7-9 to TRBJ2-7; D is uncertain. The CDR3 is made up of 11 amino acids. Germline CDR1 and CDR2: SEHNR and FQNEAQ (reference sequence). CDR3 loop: CVSSRGREQYF. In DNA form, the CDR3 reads TGTGTCAGCAGCCGAGGACGCGAGCAGTACTTC.

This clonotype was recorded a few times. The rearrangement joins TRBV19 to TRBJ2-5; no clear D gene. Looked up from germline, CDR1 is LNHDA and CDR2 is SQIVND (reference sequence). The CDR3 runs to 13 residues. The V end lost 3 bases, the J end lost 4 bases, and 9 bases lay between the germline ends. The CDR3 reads CASSIGRRETQYF. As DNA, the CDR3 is TGTGCCAGTAGTATCGGACGTCGAGAGACCCAGTACTTC.

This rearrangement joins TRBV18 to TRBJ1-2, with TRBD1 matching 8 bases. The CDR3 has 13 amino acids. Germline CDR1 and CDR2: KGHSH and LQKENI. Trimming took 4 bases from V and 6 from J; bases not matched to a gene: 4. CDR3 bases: TGTGCCAGCTCACGTGGGACAGGCCATGGCTACACCTTC. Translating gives CASSRGTGHGYTF.

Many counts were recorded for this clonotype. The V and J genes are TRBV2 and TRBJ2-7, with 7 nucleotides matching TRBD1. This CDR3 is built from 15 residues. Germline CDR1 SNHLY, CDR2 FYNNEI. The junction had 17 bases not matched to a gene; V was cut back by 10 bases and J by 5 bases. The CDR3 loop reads CATQTPSTGTDEQYF. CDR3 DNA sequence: TGTGCCACTCAAACCCCATCGACAGGGACGGACGAGCAGTACTTC. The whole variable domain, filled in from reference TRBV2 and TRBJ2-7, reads EPEVTQTPSHQVTQMGQEVILRCVPISNHLYFYWYRQILGQKVEFLVSFYNNEISEKSEIFDDQFSVERPDGSNFTLKIRSTKLEDSAMYFCATQTPSTGTDEQYFGPGTRLTVT.

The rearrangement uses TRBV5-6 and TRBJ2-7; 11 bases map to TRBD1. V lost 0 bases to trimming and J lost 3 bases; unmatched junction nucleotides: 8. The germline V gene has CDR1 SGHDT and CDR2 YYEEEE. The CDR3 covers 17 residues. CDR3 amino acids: CASSLGTGGFGNYEQYF. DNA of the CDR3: TGTGCCAGCAGCTTGGGGACAGGGGGCTTCGGGAACTACGAGCAGTACTTC.

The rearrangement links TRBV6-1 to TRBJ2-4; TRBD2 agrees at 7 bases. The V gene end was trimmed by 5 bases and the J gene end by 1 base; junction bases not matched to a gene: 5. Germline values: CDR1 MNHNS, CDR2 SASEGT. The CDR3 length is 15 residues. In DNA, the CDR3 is TGTGCCAGCAGTCCCCTGGGGGGGGCCAAAAACATTCAGTACTTC. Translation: CASSPLGGAKNIQYF.

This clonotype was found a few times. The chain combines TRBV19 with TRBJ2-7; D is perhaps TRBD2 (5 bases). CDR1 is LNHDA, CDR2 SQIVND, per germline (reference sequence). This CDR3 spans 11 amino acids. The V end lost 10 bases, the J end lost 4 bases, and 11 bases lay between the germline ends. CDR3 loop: CATQRGYEQYF. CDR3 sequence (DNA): TGTGCCACTCAACGAGGGTACGAGCAGTACTTC.

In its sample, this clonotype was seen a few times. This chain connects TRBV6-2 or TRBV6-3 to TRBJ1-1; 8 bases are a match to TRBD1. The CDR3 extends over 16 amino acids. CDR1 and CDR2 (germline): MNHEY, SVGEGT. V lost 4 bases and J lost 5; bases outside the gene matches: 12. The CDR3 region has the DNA TGTGCCAGCAGTTTTGATGAAGACAGGGGCGGTACTGAAGCTTTCTTT. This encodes CASSFDEDRGGTEAFF.